One and the same sample provided the 22 T cell receptor beta chains below, sequenced in a study of T cells in Graves' hyperthyroidism and ophthalmopathy (dated by TCRdb to between 2018 and 2020). Libraries were prepared through multiplex PCR. Sequencing used an Illumina HiSeq 2000. The TCR beta CDR3 regions were amplified from the RNA transcripts. For the first round of RT-PCR on the TCR CDR3, the HTBI primer set was used together with the Qiagen OneStep RT-PCR kit. Starting from the raw public reads, TCRdb applied fastp trimming at Q25, assembled clones with MiXCR and retained in-frame beta chains. CDR3 protein sequences are deduplicated, and each keeps its most common genes and DNA. This sample is represented by approximately 590,000 distinct CDR3 sequences; roughly 46% of them were singletons. 8.2% of the sample belongs to the ten largest clones. Sequencing used peripheral blood or thyroid tissue (not recorded which). The receptors stem from a woman between 18 and 29 years old with Graves' hyperthyroidism. Donor details come from another sample of the same person, matched by shared clones.

This clonotype has just a few counts. The chain has TRBV20-1 and TRBJ1-2; D is perhaps TRBD1 (6 bases). V was trimmed by 0 bases and J by 6 bases, leaving 14 bases between them. The V gene's germline CDR1 is DFQATT and CDR2 SNEGSKA (reference sequence). The CDR3 sequence is 14 residues long. The CDR3 reads CSARDSTGANGYTF. CDR3 DNA sequence: TGCAGTGCTAGAGATAGTACGGGGGCGAATGGCTACACCTTC.

The chain has TRBV25-1 and TRBJ1-2; D unresolved. The CDR3 has 11 amino acids. Germline values: CDR1 MGHDK, CDR2 SYGVNS. CDR3 region: CGTVRRYGYTF. In DNA form, the CDR3 reads TGTGGCACCGTGAGGAGGTATGGCTACACCTTC.

This clonotype has a single count. A much larger clone sits a single nucleotide away, making a read error possible. This rearrangement joins TRBV29-1 to TRBJ2-2; no clear D gene. Germline V CDR1 and CDR2: SQVTM, ANQGSEA. Trimming removed 4 bases from V and 4 bases from J, with 7 bases in between. The CDR3 runs 12 residues. The CDR3 DNA reads as TGCAGCGTTGGGCCCACCACCGGGGAGCTGTTTTTT. Its protein is CSVGPTTGELFF.

V usage is TRBV12-3 or TRBV12-4 and J usage is TRBJ1-6; D possibly corresponds to TRBD1 (6 bases). CDR3 length: 14 residues. The CDR3 loop reads CASIQGLYNSPLHF. The CDR3 nucleotides are TGTGCTAGTATCCAGGGGTTGTATAATTCACCCCTCCACTTT.

The CDR3 here is CASSYGISRSEKLFF. The DNA of the CDR3 is TGTGCCAGCAGTTACGGCATTTCGCGTAGTGAAAAACTGTTTTTT. This sequence joins TRBV7-9 and TRBJ1-4; no firm D call. V shed 6 bases and J shed 7 bases, with 18 bases lying between them. The CDR3 has 15 amino acids. In germline, CDR1 is SEHNR, CDR2 FQNEAQ (reference sequence). The complete variable domain, with remaining parts taken from reference TRBV7-9 and TRBJ1-4, reads DTGVSQNPRHKITKRGQNVTFRCDPISEHNRLYWYRQTLGQGPEFLTYFQNEAQLEKSRLLSDRFSAERPKGSFSTLEIQRTEQGDSAMYLCASSYGISRSEKLFFGSGTQLSVL.

V usage is TRBV19 and J usage is TRBJ1-5; D might be TRBD1 (6 bases). Germline-derived CDR1 and CDR2 are LNHDA and SQIVND (reference sequence). The V end was cut by 0 bases, the J end by 7 bases, with 16 bases between. This CDR3 contains 16 residues. The CDR3 nucleotides are TGTGCCAGTAGTATAGAAACAGGGAGGGGTTGGCAGCCCCAGCATTTT. The encoded protein is CASSIETGRGWQPQHF.

The chain has TRBV7-3 and TRBJ1-1; no reliable D call. The V end lost 1 base, the J end lost 3 bases, and 6 bases lay between the germline ends. This CDR3 spans 13 amino acids. In germline, CDR1 is SGHTA, CDR2 FQGTGA. The CDR3 bases are TGTGCCAGCAGCTTAAATAGCTACACTGAAGCTTTCTTT. The encoded protein is CASSLNSYTEAFF.

This clonotype was detected ten times or more. The chain combines TRBV20-1 with TRBJ2-5, with no clear D. Germline CDR1 DFQATT, CDR2 SNEGSKA (reference sequence). Trimming took off 1 base at V and 2 bases at J, with 2 bases between the two ends. The CDR3 has 11 amino acids. CDR3 coding DNA: TGCAGTGCTAGAGGGCAAGAGACCCAGTACTTC. Translation gives CSARGQETQYF.

Worth noting for this clonotype: One end of the junction fails to match germline, which may point to a read error. The chain combines TRBV20-1 with TRBJ2-2; D possibly uses TRBD1 or TRBD2 (6 bases each). Germline lookup yields CDR1 DFQATT and CDR2 SNEGSKA (reference sequence). CDR3 size: 14 residues. CDR3 in amino acids: CSARGTGDTGEPFF. The CDR3 coding sequence is TGCAGTGCCCGGGGGACTGGGGACACCGGGGAGCCGTTTTTT.

This clonotype appeared a few times. The CDR3: CASSIQYRNQNGYTF. The CDR3 DNA follows: TGTGCCAGTAGTATCCAATACAGGAATCAAAATGGCTACACCTTC. V usage is TRBV19 and J usage is TRBJ1-2, with D maybe TRBD1 (5 bases). The V gene lost 3 bases and the J gene lost 6 bases, with 17 bases spanning the gap. The CDR3 covers 15 residues. Germline values: CDR1 LNHDA, CDR2 SQIVND (reference sequence).

The table lists this clonotype with a few counts. J is TRBJ1-1 and V is TRBV7-9; unclear D gene. Germline values: CDR1 SEHNR, CDR2 FQNEAQ (reference sequence). Trimming shortened V by 4 bases and J by 0 bases, and 21 bases separated the two germline ends. The CDR3 spans 18 residues. As DNA, the CDR3 is TGTGCCAGCAGCTCTGGATTCTATATCACCCAAATGAACACTGAAGCTTTCTTT. This gives the protein CASSSGFYITQMNTEAFF.

This clonotype was seen more than once but under ten times. The J gene is TRBJ2-5, the V gene TRBV7-9; 9 bases are shared with TRBD2. Trimming removed 9 bases from V and 4 bases from J; junction bases left unmatched: 6. The CDR3 spans 13 residues. Germline V gene data show CDR1 as SEHNR and CDR2 as FQNEAQ (reference sequence). The DNA for the CDR3 is TGTGCCAGTAGCGGGAGAGGGCCAGAGACCCAGTACTTC. Amino acids: CASSGRGPETQYF.

The chain carries TRBV13 and TRBJ1-3; D ambiguous. V shed 6 bases and J shed 7 bases, with 16 bases lying between them. The CDR3 contains 14 residues. Germline lookup yields CDR1 PRHDT and CDR2 FYEKMQ (reference sequence). The CDR3, as DNA: TGTGCCAGCAGACCTTCGGCGGGAGCGAACACCATATATTTT. Encoded protein: CASRPSAGANTIYF.

This clonotype appeared a few times. This chain joins TRBV10-2 and TRBJ2-2; 12 bases fit TRBD2. The CDR3 loop spans 16 amino acids. Germline values: CDR1 WSHSY, CDR2 SAAADI. After removal of 2 bases from V and 10 bases from J, the junction contained 8 bases not matched to a gene. CDR3 sequence: CASSEEASGRAMELFF. Written as DNA, the CDR3 is TGCGCCAGCAGTGAGGAGGCTAGCGGGAGGGCCATGGAGCTGTTTTTT.

This clonotype was seen only once. Here the CDR3 reads CASSLALLAGRPGAQYF. CDR3 nucleotide sequence: TGTGCCAGCAGCTTAGCTTTGCTAGCGGGAAGGCCCGGGGCCCAGTACTTC. The chain joins TRBV7-6 to TRBJ2-5; 9 bases align to TRBD2. This CDR3 spans 17 amino acids. Germline assignment: CDR1 SGHVS and CDR2 FNYEAQ. With 0 bases clipped from V and 9 bases from J, the junction kept 14 bases outside the gene matches.

This clonotype was recorded only once. This could be a read error, since a much larger clone is one nucleotide away. The chain uses TRBV19 and TRBJ1-2, with TRBD1 as a possible D gene (5 bases). V was clipped by 9 bases and J by 6 bases, with 17 bases between them. The germline gives CDR1 LNHDA, CDR2 SQIVND (reference sequence). The CDR3 totals 13 residues. The CDR3 DNA reads as TGTGCCAGCAGACCCGGACGGGGGGATGGCTACACCTTC. Translation: CASRPGRGDGYTF. The full variable domain, in which reference TRBV19 and TRBJ1-2 provide the parts outside the CDR3, is DGGITQSPKYLFRKEGQNVTLSCEQNLNHDAMYWYRQDPGQGLRLIYYSQIVNDFQKGDIAEGYSVSREKKESFPLTVTSAQKNPTAFYLCASRPGRGDGYTFGSGTRLTVV.

This chain connects TRBV7-8 to TRBJ2-7, with D unclear. V dropped 5 bases and J dropped 0 bases, with 11 bases sitting between them. The CDR3 extends over 14 amino acids. CDR1 is SGHVS, CDR2 FQNEAQ, per germline. The CDR3 nucleotides are TGTGCCAGCAGCGTTACAGAGAGCTCCTACGAGCAGTACTTC. Amino acids: CASSVTESSYEQYF.

CDR3 residues: CASSKGQATGDEQYF. In nucleotides, the CDR3 is TGTGCCAGCAGCAAAGGACAGGCCACCGGGGACGAGCAGTACTTC. The chain joins TRBV7-3 to TRBJ2-7; 7 nucleotides agree with TRBD1. The trim removed 5 bases at V and 5 bases at J, leaving 12 bases unmatched. The germline V gene has CDR1 SGHTA and CDR2 FQGTGA. The CDR3 consists of 15 residues.

This clonotype was recorded at least ten times. The rearrangement uses TRBV7-8 and TRBJ1-1; D possibly corresponds to TRBD1 (5 bases). CDR1 and CDR2 (germline): SGHVS, FQNEAQ. Trimming pared 5 bases from V and 1 base from J, leaving 8 bases between. The CDR3 runs 13 residues. The CDR3 DNA reads as TGTGCCAGCAGCCAAACAGGGAACACTGAAGCTTTCTTT. This translates into CASSQTGNTEAFF.

V usage is TRBV2 and J usage is TRBJ1-3; D is uncertain. With 3 bases removed from V and 8 bases from J, the gap between germline ends came to 8 bases. The CDR3 contains 12 residues. CDR1 SNHLY and CDR2 FYNNEI come from the germline V gene. The CDR3 coding sequence is TGTGCCAGCAGTGAGGGAGAGGACACCATATATTTT. Translating it yields CASSEGEDTIYF.

The rearrangement uses TRBV10-3 and TRBJ2-7; 10 nucleotides line up with TRBD1. Germline CDR1 ENHRY, CDR2 SYGVKD. Germline trimming cut 3 bases from V and 9 bases from J; bases unmatched to any gene: 11. The CDR3 extends over 15 amino acids. CDR3 protein: CAISDPGTGADTQYF. DNA for the CDR3: TGTGCCATCAGTGACCCCGGGACAGGGGCAGATACGCAGTACTTC.

This chain uses TRBV7-2 with TRBJ1-1; 10 nucleotides agree with TRBD1. Trimming removed 8 bases from V and 4 bases from J; junction bases left unmatched: 4. This CDR3 contains 13 residues. Germline values: CDR1 SGHTA, CDR2 FQGNSA. The CDR3 protein is CASGGQGFTEAFF. The CDR3 coding sequence is TGTGCCAGCGGGGGACAGGGGTTCACTGAAGCTTTCTTT.